This T cell receptor beta chain emerged from a study of blood T cell repertoires in COVID-19. Study as a whole: Acute and convalescent COVID-19 samples came from the United States, Italy and Spain. The analysed material was cDNA or gDNA that came from T cells, B-cell-depleted T cells, or PBMCs.

The CDR3 runs 15 residues. V was clipped by 5 bases and J by 6 bases; unmatched bases: 10. Germline V gene lookup returns CDR1 MNHEY and CDR2 SVGEGT. Authors' processing steps: Estimated nucleated cell counts came from reference gene primer amplification. Using immunoSEQ multiplex PCR, the repertoire was profiled, and TCRdb retains in-frame clones only, with some absent. V and J calls and clone size are copied from that table; D and trimming were computed from the DNA. The sample has fewer than 85,000 clones, around four fifths seen once. The source of this sequence is a woman aged 55-70 years with acute or convalescent COVID-19. The chain uses TRBV6-2 or TRBV6-3 and TRBJ2-1; 7 nucleotides line up with TRBD1. The sequencing sample was made of peripheral blood. CDR3 in amino acids: CASSTPTGFFNEQFF. The CDR3 DNA sequence: TGTGCCAGCAGTACGCCGACAGGGTTTTTCAATGAGCAGTTCTTC.